This note documents a single TCR beta chain sequence. This clonotype showed up just a few times. The clone's antigen remains unknown. No base qualities exist here, and no much larger clone lies one base off it. The entry originates in a study of blood T cells in healthy people across ages (dated by TCRdb to between 2015 and 2017). In the study overall: In model experiments, roughly one uniquely barcoded TCR beta cDNA molecule per two T cells was captured by template switching. Age-related changes in TCR beta repertoire diversity were measured in the study by deep sequencing normalized with unique cDNA molecular identifiers. Donors were grouped into four age groups: young (average approximately 16 years), middle-aged (around 39), aged (around 60) and long-lived (approximately 81). Using the same blood draw, the study looked at two additional independent replicas of 1 million unique cDNA reads for two donors, one aged 18 to 29 and the other aged 80 or older.

Systemically healthy Caucasian individuals from Russia, about 38 in total and aged about 6 to 90 years, were included as donors. Each donor gave 9 to 10 milliliters of peripheral blood, collected into EDTA-treated Vacutainer tubes. Ficoll-Paque density-gradient centrifugation was used to isolate PBMCs, with at least 7 million per sample. Trizol reagent was used to extract total RNA from PBMCs, with at least 6 micrograms per sample. For every donor, an aliquot of PBMCs went through flow cytometry to measure the percentages of naive CD45RAhigh/CD27high T cells. Summary of the overall study and its limitations: Compared with the aged group, more naive CD4+ T cells, fewer expanded clones and increased TCR diversity were shown by the long-lived group, suggesting age selection. Since profiling was done on bulk unsorted PBMCs, naive and antigen-experienced compartments could not be conclusively compared. There was a strong correlation between observed TCR beta diversity and the percentage of naive T cells measured by flow cytometry. Estimates of total diversity based on one million sequenced T cells were considered lower bounds and underestimates. Observed TCR beta diversity per million T cells fell roughly linearly with age, and a significant reduction was already apparent by age roughly 40. Because donor CMV infection status was unknown, age-related changes in expanded clonotypes were potentially confounded.

The library was obtained by 5' RACE. Sequencing took place on an Illumina HiSeq 2500. A second about 7 to 11 cycle PCR used a sample-barcoded 5' primer and a J-beta primer mix. A unique molecular identifier was introduced onto each TCR beta cDNA molecule by a template-switch 5' adaptor carrying 12 random nucleotides. At least 2.5 million CDR3-containing paired-end reads were obtained from each sample. First-strand cDNA synthesis was performed from all RNA using the Mint cDNA synthesis kit, with priming by a TRBC-specific oligonucleotide. Following uracil-DNA glycosylase treatment, a first 18-cycle PCR with universal primers M1SS and BC2_uni_R was performed on all cDNA. From the authors' description of their analysis: Each sample was normalized by randomly selecting 1 million high-quality reads, each carrying a distinct molecular identifier. Reads with shared molecular identifiers were discarded instead of being binned into consensus sequences. CDR3 identification, clonotype clustering and error correction used MiTCR with a Q25 quality threshold and the strictest error-elimination algorithm. Lower-bound total TCR beta diversity was estimated with a nonparametric unseen species model using Euler transformation. Using fastp at Q25 and MiXCR, TCRdb reprocessed the public reads and kept productive beta chains. Every CDR3 protein is listed once, alongside the most common genes and DNA of its rows. These V and J calls originate from TCRdb's pipeline instead of the authors' own analysis. Counted in this sample were approximately 800,000 distinct CDR3 sequences; around a quarter of them appeared once. The ten largest clones add up to over 2.5% of the sample.

Measured from the cysteine to the phenylalanine, the CDR3 is 16 residues long. Only the CDR3 part of the read is kept: 48 bases, read in frame from the first base. The V end gives up 0 bases and the J end 5 bases, leaving 5 bases in the junction not matched to a gene. Sequences SGDLS (CDR1) and YYNGEE (CDR2) are obtained from the germline V gene. The same sample was also used in a study of T cells of mothers and their children. The second investigation adds: Nine systemically healthy Caucasian individuals, comprising three mothers and their six children, were included as donors. cDNA synthesis consumed the entire amount of extracted RNA, loaded at around 1.5 ug RNA in each 15 ul reaction. In the second PCR, the M1S primer introduced both the sample barcodes and 2-4 random nucleotides. More than 9 million TCR beta CDR3 reads were obtained from each mother, and about 3 million reads were obtained from each child. TCR recombination output is similarly shaped by thymic selection in related and unrelated pairs, with a minor effect exerted by inherited differences. Related mother-child pairs always showed normalized repertoire overlap that was slightly higher than in unrelated mother-child pairs, though the difference was never significant. No persistent microchimeric T cell clones were found, with a detection sensitivity of approximately 95 clones per million clonotypes. Deep NGS was used in the study to compare the TCR beta repertoires of mothers and children and to look for features that separate related mother-child pairs from unrelated individuals. The mean age was approximately 41 +/- 4 years for the mothers and approximately 11 +/- 4 years for the children. After adapter ligation was performed with NEBNext reagents, the libraries were sequenced on an Illumina HiSeq 2000 with 100+100 nt paired-end reads. To prevent cross-contamination, the mother and child libraries were prepared a month apart and were sequenced in separate runs. Between roughly 500,000 and 2,100,000 distinct TCR beta clonotypes were identified per donor. Naive TCR beta clonotypes were estimated from low-frequency clonotypes matched to each donor's FACS-determined naive share, without sorting.

The sequence was collected from a boy between 10 and 17 years old in good health. The sequence is built from TRBV9 and TRBJ2-1; 10 bases in between match TRBD2. What was sequenced was blood. CDR3 sequence: CASSVARSGGNNEQFF. The sequenced DNA: TGTGCCAGCAGCGTAGCTCGTAGCGGGGGGAACAATGAGCAGTTCTTC.